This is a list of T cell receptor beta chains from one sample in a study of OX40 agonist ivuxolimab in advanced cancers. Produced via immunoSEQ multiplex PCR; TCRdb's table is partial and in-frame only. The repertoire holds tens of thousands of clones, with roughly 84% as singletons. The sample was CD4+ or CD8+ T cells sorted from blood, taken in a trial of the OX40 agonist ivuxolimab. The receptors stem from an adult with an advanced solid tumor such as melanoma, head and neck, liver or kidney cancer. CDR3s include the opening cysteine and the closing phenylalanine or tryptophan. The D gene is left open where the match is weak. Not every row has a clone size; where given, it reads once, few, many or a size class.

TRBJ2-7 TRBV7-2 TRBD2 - TGTGCCAGCAGCGGCACCGGGACTAGCGCTGACGAGCAGTACTTC CASSGTGTSADEQYF
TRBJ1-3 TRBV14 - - TGTGCCAGCAGCCAAGTAGGCGGAAACACCATATATTTT CASSQVGGNTIYF
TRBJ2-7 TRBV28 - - TGTGCCAGCAGTTCCGGATTCTCTAGCTCCTACGAGCAGTACTTC CASSSGFSSSYEQYF
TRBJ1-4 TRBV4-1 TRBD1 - TGCGCCAGCAGCCGCCCCACCGACAGGGGGCAATCTAATGAAAAACTGTTTTTT CASSRPTDRGQSNEKLFF
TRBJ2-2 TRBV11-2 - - TGTGCCAGCAGCCATACCACAGGGAATACCGGGGAGCTGTTTTTT CASSHTTGNTGELFF
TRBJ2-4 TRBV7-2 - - TGTGCCAGCAGCTCATCACCGGGAACGGAAGGGAAAAACATTCAGTACTTC CASSSSPGTEGKNIQYF
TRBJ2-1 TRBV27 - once TGTGCCAGCAGTTTATCAGGTGGGAACAACAATGAGCAGTTCTTC CASSLSGGNNNEQFF
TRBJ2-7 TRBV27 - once TGTGCCAGCAGTTTATGGCGGGGAGCAGGCGAGCAGTACTTC CASSLWRGAGEQYF
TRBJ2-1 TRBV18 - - TGTGCCAGCTCACCGGGACGCAATGAGCAGTTCTTC CASSPGRNEQFF
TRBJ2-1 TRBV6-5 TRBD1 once TGTGCCAGCAGGGCCGGGACAGGGATATACAATGAGCAGTTCTTC CASRAGTGIYNEQFF
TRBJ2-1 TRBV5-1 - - TGCGCCAGCAGCTTGCAATACAATGAGCAGTTCTTC CASSLQYNEQFF
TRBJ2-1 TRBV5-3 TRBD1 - TGTGCCAGAAGGAGGTCCCCGACAGGGGGTAGGGAAAATGAGCAGTTCTTC CARRRSPTGGRENEQFF
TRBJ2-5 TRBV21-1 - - TGTGCCAGCAGTGGGGCGACTTACCAGGCGAGTGAGCAGTACTTC CASSGATYQASEQYF
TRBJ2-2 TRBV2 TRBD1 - TGTGCCAGCAGCCCGGACAGGGCGAACACCGGGGAGCTGTTTTTT CASSPDRANTGELFF
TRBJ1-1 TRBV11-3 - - TGTGCCAGCAGCTCGATCGAGGGCGCGGCTTTCTTT CASSSIEGAAFF
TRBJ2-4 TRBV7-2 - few TGTGCCAGCAGCTTAGCGGTGGGGGGAAACATTCAGTACTTC CASSLAVGGNIQYF
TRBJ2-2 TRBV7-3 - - TGTGCCAGCAGCTTAGGCAACACCGGGGAGCTGTTTTTT CASSLGNTGELFF
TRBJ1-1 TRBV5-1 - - TGCGCCAGCAGCTCCGACGGGGTGGGCACTGAAGCTTTCTTT CASSSDGVGTEAFF
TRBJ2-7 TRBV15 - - TGTGCCACCAGCAGAGATTTTGGGGCCCTCTACGAGCAGTACTTC CATSRDFGALYEQYF
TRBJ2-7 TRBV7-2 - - TGTGCCAGCAGCACCTATCTAGGTGGGGACGAGCAGTACTTC CASSTYLGGDEQYF
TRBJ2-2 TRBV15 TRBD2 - TGTGCCACCAGCAGCCCTGGAACTAGCGGGAGGAAGGGGGAGCTGTTTTTT CATSSPGTSGRKGELFF
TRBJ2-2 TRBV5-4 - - TGTGCCAGCAGCGGCGGCTACGGGAGTATCACCGGGGAGCTGTTTTTT CASSGGYGSITGELFF
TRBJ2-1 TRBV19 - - TGTGCCAGTAGTATAGAGCGGCTTGGGGCAAGTGAGCAGTTCTTC CASSIERLGASEQFF
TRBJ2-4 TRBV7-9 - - TGTGCCAGCAGCTTAAGAGTCGGGAGTACCATAGCCAAAAACATTCAGTACTTC CASSLRVGSTIAKNIQYF
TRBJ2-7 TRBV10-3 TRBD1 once TGTGCCATCAGGCCGGGACAGAATTCCTACGAGCAGTACTTC CAIRPGQNSYEQYF
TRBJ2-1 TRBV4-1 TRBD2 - TGCGCCAGCAGCCAAGATTTGGAGCTTAGCGGGATAAACAATGAGCAGTTCTTC CASSQDLELSGINNEQFF
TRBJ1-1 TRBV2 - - TGTGCCAGCAGCGCCAGTCTCAGCGGAGCTTTCTTT CASSASLSGAFF
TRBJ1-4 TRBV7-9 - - TGTGCCAGCGCGCAAGGTTTCGGTGAAAAACTGTTTTTT CASAQGFGEKLFF
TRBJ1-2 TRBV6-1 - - TGTGCCAGCAGTGTCGGGGAGGCTGGCTACACCTTC CASSVGEAGYTF
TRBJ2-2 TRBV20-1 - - TGCAGTGCAAGGTTGTTCGGGGAGCTGTTTTTT CSARLFGELFF
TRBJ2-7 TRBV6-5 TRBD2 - TGTGCCAGCAGTTTAGCGGGAGTCGAGCAGTACTTC CASSLAGVEQYF
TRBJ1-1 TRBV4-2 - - TGTGCCAGCAGCCCCGGACACGCAGAGAACACTGAAGCTTTCTTT CASSPGHAENTEAFF
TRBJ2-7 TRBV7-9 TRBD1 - TGTGCCAGCAGCCCACAGGGGAGTTCCTACGAGCAGTACTTC CASSPQGSSYEQYF
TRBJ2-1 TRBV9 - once TGTGCCAGCAGCGTAGTGGGGGGGCTCACGGGAGGCCCTTACAATGAGCAGTTCTTC CASSVVGGLTGGPYNEQFF
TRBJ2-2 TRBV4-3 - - TGCGCCAGCAGCCAAGGAGAACAGAGCACCGGGGAGCTGTTTTTT CASSQGEQSTGELFF
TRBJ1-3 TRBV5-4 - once TGTGCCAGCAGCTTGTACGGGGTCTACGGAAACACCATATATTTT CASSLYGVYGNTIYF
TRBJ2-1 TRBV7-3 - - TGTGCCAGCAGCTTAACCCGCAATGAGCAGTTCTTC CASSLTRNEQFF
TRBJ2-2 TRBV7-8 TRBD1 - TGTGCCAGCAGCCATTACAGGGGGCGCGGGGAGCTGTTTTTT CASSHYRGRGELFF
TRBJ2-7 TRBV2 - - TGTGCCAGCAGTGATTTACGGGGGGCCGAGCAGTACTTC CASSDLRGAEQYF